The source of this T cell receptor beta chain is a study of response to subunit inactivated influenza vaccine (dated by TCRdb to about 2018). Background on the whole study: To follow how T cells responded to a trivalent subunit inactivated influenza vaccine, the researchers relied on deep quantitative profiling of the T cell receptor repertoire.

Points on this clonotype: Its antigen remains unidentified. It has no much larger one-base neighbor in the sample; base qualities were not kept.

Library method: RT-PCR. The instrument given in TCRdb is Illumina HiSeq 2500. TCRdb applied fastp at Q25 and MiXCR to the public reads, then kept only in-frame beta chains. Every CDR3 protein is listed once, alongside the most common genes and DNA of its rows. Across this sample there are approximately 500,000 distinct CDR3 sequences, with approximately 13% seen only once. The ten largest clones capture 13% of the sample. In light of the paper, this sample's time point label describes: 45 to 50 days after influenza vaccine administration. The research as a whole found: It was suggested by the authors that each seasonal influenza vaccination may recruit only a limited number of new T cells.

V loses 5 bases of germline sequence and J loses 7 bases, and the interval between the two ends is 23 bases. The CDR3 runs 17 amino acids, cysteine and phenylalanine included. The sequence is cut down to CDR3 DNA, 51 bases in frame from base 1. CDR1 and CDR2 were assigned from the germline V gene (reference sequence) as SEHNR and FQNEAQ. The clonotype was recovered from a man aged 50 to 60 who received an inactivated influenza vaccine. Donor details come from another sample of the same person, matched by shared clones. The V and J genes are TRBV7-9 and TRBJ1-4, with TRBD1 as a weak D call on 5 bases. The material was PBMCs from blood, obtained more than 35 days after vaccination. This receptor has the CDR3 CASSGWGFSQRGEKLFF. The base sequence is TGTGCCAGCAGCGGTTGGGGGTTTTCTCAACGGGGTGAAAAACTGTTTTTT.